The clone carrying this TCR beta chain was counted between two and nine times. Its antigen is still unknown. The data stem from a study of T cells in Graves' hyperthyroidism and ophthalmopathy. Whole-study results and caveats: It was a median about seven months before onset that the model predicted ophthalmopathy.

The CDR3 length is 14 residues. V was cut by 0 bases and J by 8 bases, with 13 bases left in between. Germline lookup yields CDR1 SEHNR and CDR2 FQNEAQ (reference sequence). RNA transcripts gave rise to amplified TCR beta CDR3 regions. First-round RT-PCR with HTBI primers amplified the TCR CDR3 region. MiXCR, run by TCRdb on the multiplex PCR reads, gives a single entry per CDR3 protein. Here the sample spans 550,000 to 650,000 distinct CDR3 sequences, 13% to 15% being singletons. Those with hyperthyroidism were 18 to 65 years old, newly diagnosed, and ill for under 2 months. Out of approximately 9.9 ml of fresh peripheral blood came the PBMCs.

The sequence came from a woman in her 40s with Graves' hyperthyroidism. The chain is built from TRBV7-9 and TRBJ1-2; D is perhaps TRBD1 (5 bases). Sequencing input: blood. This CDR3 is CASSLAGQGGGYTF. In nucleotides, the CDR3 is TGTGCCAGCAGCTTAGCAGGCCAGGGCGGCGGCTACACCTTC.